The 32 T cell receptor beta chains given below trace back to one sample, sequenced in a study of neurological immune-mediated disorders. TCRdb itself ran the 5' RACE reads through MiXCR, one entry per CDR3 protein. The sample gives tens of thousands of distinct CDR3 sequences, 9.5% to 12% of which show up once; 1.8% is in the top ten. Sequenced material: PBMCs. The origin of the receptors is a man aged 55 to 70 in good health.

Concerning this clonotype itself: Just one base apart from a much larger clone, this may be a read error. The V and J genes are TRBV20-1 and TRBJ1-2, with D tentatively TRBD1 (6 bases). The CDR3 loop spans 13 amino acids. CDR1 and CDR2 (germline): DFQATT, SNEGSKA (reference sequence). The ends were cut back, 2 bases at V and 8 bases at J, with 15 bases in the middle. CDR3: CSARRGHGGGYTF. For the CDR3, the DNA is TGCAGTGCTAGAAGGGGACATGGAGGAGGCTACACCTTC.

This chain uses TRBV27 with TRBJ2-7, with 10 positions matching TRBD1. This CDR3 comprises 14 residues. Trimming cost V 4 bases and J 5 bases; bases outside gene matches: 5. Germline V lookup: CDR1 MNHEY, CDR2 SMNVEV (reference sequence). The CDR3 nucleotides are TGTGCCAGCAGTTCGACAGGGGGCATCGACGAGCAGTACTTC. It codes for CASSSTGGIDEQYF.

This clonotype was seen at least ten times. The chain couples TRBV4-1 to TRBJ1-1, with TRBD1 matching over 8 bases. Germline CDR1 is MGHRA and CDR2 is YSYEKL. V lost 1 base and J lost 11; bases outside the gene matches: 15. The CDR3 contains 16 residues. The CDR3 DNA reads TGCGCCAGCAGCCAAGGTTCTGGGACAGGACCAATGCGGGCTTTCTTT. Translating it yields CASSQGSGTGPMRAFF.

The CDR3 region is CASLLGGNNEKLFF. The CDR3 bases are TGTGCCAGCTTGCTAGGGGGGAATAATGAAAAACTGTTTTTT. This chain joins TRBV2 and TRBJ1-4, with a possible D match to TRBD1 (6 bases). V lost 8 bases to trimming and J lost 4 bases, with 14 bases between them. Germline loops: CDR1 SNHLY, CDR2 FYNNEI. The CDR3 length is 14 residues.

At least ten counts were recorded for this clonotype. This chain links TRBV7-2 with TRBJ1-1; D is ambiguous. Germline CDR1 and CDR2: SGHTA and FQGNSA. This CDR3 contains 12 residues. V was pared by 4 bases and J by 6 bases, with 9 bases between. The CDR3 sequence is CASSYRTPEAFF. The DNA for the CDR3 is TGTGCCAGCAGCTACCGGACCCCTGAAGCTTTCTTT.

The table lists this clonotype with many counts. Germline and junction disagree at one end, which may indicate a read error. The CDR3 nucleotides are TGTGCCAACAGCTCACCCTACAGGAGCTCTGGAAACACCATATATTTT. Amino acids: CANSSPYRSSGNTIYF. The chain combines TRBV7-9 with TRBJ1-3; tentative D call: TRBD1 (5 bases). The germline V gene encodes CDR1 SEHNR and CDR2 FQNEAQ (reference sequence). This CDR3 has 16 amino acids.

Many counts were recorded for this clonotype. J is TRBJ2-3 and V is TRBV4-3; 10 positions agree with TRBD2. J was trimmed by 1 base and V by 0 bases; bases with no gene match: 16. Germline V lookup: CDR1 LGHNA, CDR2 YSLEER. The CDR3 loop spans 21 amino acids. CDR3 protein: CASSQDETSGSMAGGTDTQYF. For the CDR3, the DNA is TGCGCCAGCAGCCAAGATGAGACTAGCGGGTCTATGGCGGGTGGCACAGATACGCAGTATTTT.

In this sample, this clonotype turned up many times. The chain joins TRBV5-5 to TRBJ2-3; D remains ambiguous. The CDR3 has 14 residues. Deletions cut 4 bases from V and 4 bases from J, with 13 bases between. Germline-derived CDR1 and CDR2 are SGHKS and YYEKEE (reference sequence). This CDR3 reads CASSDVSGPDTQYF. The CDR3 region has the DNA TGTGCCAGCAGCGACGTGTCTGGGCCAGATACGCAGTATTTT.

This clonotype showed up many times. This sequence joins TRBV6-5 and TRBJ2-7, with TRBD1 identical over 10 bases. J was trimmed by 3 bases and V by 0 bases; bases with no gene match: 2. The CDR3 has 15 residues. Germline V gives CDR1 MNHEY, CDR2 SVGAGI. CDR3: CASSYSGTGVYEQYF. CDR3 DNA sequence: TGTGCCAGCAGTTACTCCGGGACAGGGGTCTACGAGCAGTACTTC.

DNA for the CDR3: TGTGCCAGCTCACCACCAAGTGAGATGAACACTGAAGCTTTCTTT. Translation: CASSPPSEMNTEAFF. The chain links TRBV18 to TRBJ1-1; unclear D gene. Trimming took off 0 bases at V and 0 bases at J, with 8 bases between the two ends. The CDR3 length is 15 residues. CDR1 and CDR2 from the germline V gene are KGHSH and LQKENI.

Ten or more counts support this clonotype. The J gene is TRBJ1-1, the V gene TRBV6-5; 7 bases are a match to TRBD1. CDR3 size: 18 residues. Trimming removed 8 bases from V and 0 bases from J; junction bases left unmatched: 18. Looked up from germline, CDR1 is MNHEY and CDR2 is SVGAGI. This CDR3 is CASLQGWGQSSMNTEAFF. The CDR3 DNA is TGTGCCAGCCTACAGGGGTGGGGACAGTCCTCCATGAACACTGAAGCTTTCTTT.

The sample holds many counts of this clonotype. The chain combines TRBV20-1 with TRBJ2-7; D may be TRBD1 or TRBD2 (5 bases each). V was shortened by 3 bases and J by 7 bases, with 13 bases between the two germline ends. CDR3 length: 12 amino acids. Germline CDR1 reads DFQATT; CDR2 reads SNEGSKA (reference sequence). The DNA of the CDR3 is TGCAGTGCTAGCCCTCGAGGGGCTGAGCAGTACTTC. Amino acid sequence: CSASPRGAEQYF.

With regard to this clonotype: An end of the junction does not agree with germline; a read error may underlie this. The chain has TRBV27 and TRBJ2-6; D is perhaps TRBD2 (5 bases). The length of the CDR3 is 13 residues. Germline V gene data show CDR1 as MNHEY and CDR2 as SMNVEV (reference sequence). The CDR3 nucleotides are TGTGCCTGCAGTTTAGCGGGGGCCAACGTCCTGACTTTC. Encoded protein: CACSLAGANVLTF. Using reference TRBV27 and TRBJ2-6 for the parts outside the CDR3, the full variable domain is EAQVTQNPRYLITVTGKKLTVTCSQNMNHEYMSWYRQDPGLGLRQIYYSMNVEVTDKGDVPEGYKVSRKEKRNFPLILESPSPNQTSLYFCACSLAGANVLTFGAGSRLTVL.

This clonotype came up many times. The J gene is TRBJ2-5, the V gene TRBV20-1, with D possibly TRBD1 on 5 matching bases. Looked up from germline, CDR1 is DFQATT and CDR2 is SNEGSKA (reference sequence). The V end lost 6 bases, the J end lost 2 bases, and 7 bases lay between the germline ends. The CDR3 is 11 amino acids. The CDR3 is CSADRQETQYF. CDR3 nucleotides: TGCAGTGCCGACAGACAAGAGACCCAGTACTTC.

This clonotype was seen ten or more times. The chain uses TRBV7-2 and TRBJ2-7; possibly TRBD2 for D (5 bases). From germline, CDR1 is SGHTA and CDR2 FQGNSA. Trimming shortened V by 5 bases and J by 3 bases, and 20 bases separated the two germline ends. The CDR3 has 16 residues. The CDR3 loop reads CASSVPRGSLIYEQYF. The CDR3 bases are TGTGCCAGCAGCGTCCCCCGGGGAAGCCTTATCTACGAGCAGTACTTC.

This clonotype was seen many times. The chain links TRBV11-1 to TRBJ2-4, with D perhaps TRBD1 (7 bases). CDR1 is SGHAT, CDR2 FQDESV, per germline (reference sequence). V lost 5 bases and J lost 0, with 14 bases in between. The CDR3 loop spans 16 amino acids. CDR3 bases: TGTGCCAGCAGCGCCAGGGGGGATACAGCCAAAAACATTCAGTACTTC. This gives the protein CASSARGDTAKNIQYF.

The genes are TRBV7-2 and TRBJ2-1; 7 positions match TRBD2. V lost 0 bases and J lost 3; bases outside the gene matches: 2. This CDR3 contains 15 residues. In germline, CDR1 is SGHTA, CDR2 FQGNSA. The CDR3 DNA sequence: TGTGCCAGCAGCTTAGCACTAGCGTACTACAATGAGCAGTTCTTC. This encodes CASSLALAYYNEQFF.

The table lists this clonotype with many counts. This sequence joins TRBV3-1 and TRBJ2-1, with D possibly TRBD1 on 6 matching bases. V was clipped by 0 bases and J by 3 bases, with 15 bases between them. In germline, CDR1 is LGHDT, CDR2 YNNKEL (reference sequence). There are 17 residues in the CDR3. CDR3 sequence: CASSQDRFRGRYNEQFF. The CDR3, as DNA: TGTGCCAGCAGCCAAGATCGTTTCAGGGGACGCTACAATGAGCAGTTCTTC.

This clonotype was detected ten times or more. CDR3 sequence: CASSRSGVRQETQYF. CDR3 DNA sequence: TGTGCCAGCAGCAGGTCCGGGGTTCGGCAAGAGACCCAGTACTTC. This chain links TRBV7-2 with TRBJ2-5, with TRBD2 as a possible D gene (5 bases). Germline V gene sequence: CDR1 SGHTA, CDR2 FQGNSA. There are 15 residues in the CDR3. V was trimmed by 5 bases and J by 2 bases, leaving 15 bases between them.

This clonotype was found many times. The chain couples TRBV6-6 to TRBJ1-1, with TRBD1 matching over 11 bases. Germline CDR1 and CDR2: MNHNY and SVGAGI (reference sequence). The trim removed 7 bases at V and 5 bases at J, leaving 12 bases unmatched. The CDR3 has 16 residues. CDR3 nucleotides: TGTGCCAGCAACGAAGGGACAGGGGGTAGGACAACTGAAGCTTTCTTT. Translated: CASNEGTGGRTTEAFF.

J is TRBJ1-2 and V is TRBV12-3 or TRBV12-4; 7 bases line up with TRBD1. Trimming removed 6 bases from V and 8 bases from J; junction bases left unmatched: 12. This CDR3 region has 14 residues. CDR3 region: CASSSERGRGGYTF. The CDR3 DNA sequence: TGTGCCAGCAGCTCAGAAAGGGGGCGAGGGGGCTACACCTTC.

This clonotype has ten or more counts. The V and J genes are TRBV20-1 and TRBJ2-1; the match to TRBD2 covers 13 bases. This CDR3 region has 15 residues. CDR1 DFQATT and CDR2 SNEGSKA come from the germline V gene (reference sequence). Losses at the gene ends were 5 bases for V and 7 bases for J; bases not matched to a gene: 8. The DNA for the CDR3 is TGCAGTGCTCCGACTAGCGGGGGGCGAAGAAATGAGCAGTTCTTC. Translated, it gives CSAPTSGGRRNEQFF.

This clonotype occurred many times. This chain uses TRBV4-3 with TRBJ2-7; 7 bases agree with TRBD2. The trim removed 1 base at V and 3 bases at J, leaving 6 bases unmatched. The CDR3 loop spans 15 amino acids. Germline V gene sequence: CDR1 LGHNA, CDR2 YSLEER. The CDR3 region is CASSQAGGTGYEQYF. CDR3 nucleotides: TGCGCCAGCAGCCAAGCGGGGGGAACGGGCTACGAGCAGTACTTC.

This clonotype was observed many times. CDR3 coding DNA: TGTGCCAGCAGTTTAGACAGCCTTAGCAATCAGCCCCAGCATTTT. It is translated as CASSLDSLSNQPQHF. V gene TRBV6-6 combines with J gene TRBJ1-5; possibly TRBD1 for D (5 bases). There are 15 residues in the CDR3. V was cut by 4 bases and J by 0 bases, with 10 bases left in between. CDR1 is MNHNY and CDR2 is SVGAGI in the germline V gene (reference sequence).

This clonotype was counted ten times or more. The gene calls are TRBV6-6 and TRBJ2-5; no reliable D call. Trimming removed 11 bases from V and 2 bases from J, with 15 bases in between. Per germline, CDR1 MNHNY and CDR2 SVGAGI (reference sequence). This CDR3 is built from 13 residues. CDR3 loop: CAGRSAYQETQYF. The CDR3 DNA is TGTGCCGGCCGAAGCGCGTATCAAGAGACCCAGTACTTC.

This clonotype was detected ten times or more. The CDR3 coding sequence is TGTGCCAGCTCACCTGTTGGACAGGGCAGTAACTATGGCTACACCTTC. This gives the protein CASSPVGQGSNYGYTF. V is TRBV18 and J is TRBJ1-2, with 8 bases aligning to TRBD1. Germline V gene data show CDR1 as KGHSH and CDR2 as LQKENI. CDR3 length equals 16 residues. The ends lost 3 bases at V and 1 base at J; junction bases unmatched: 7.

This clonotype came up many times. V and J are TRBV6-5 and TRBJ1-1; D is unclear. The CDR3 contains 10 residues. CDR1 is MNHEY, CDR2 SVGAGI, per germline. V dropped 9 bases and J dropped 1 base, with 3 bases sitting between them. In DNA form, the CDR3 reads TGTGCCAGTTGGAACACTGAAGCTTTCTTT. Amino acid sequence: CASWNTEAFF.

This clonotype was recorded at least ten times. The chain recombines TRBV5-1 with TRBJ2-5, with 8 positions matching TRBD1. Per germline, CDR1 SGHRS and CDR2 YFSETQ. After removal of 0 bases from V and 1 base from J, the junction contained 5 bases not matched to a gene. This CDR3 is built from 16 residues. The CDR3 is CASSLGGQGVQETQYF. The CDR3 DNA reads TGCGCCAGCAGCTTGGGTGGACAGGGTGTCCAAGAGACCCAGTACTTC.

This clonotype came up many times. The CDR3 protein is CASSVVADTQYF. The CDR3 coding sequence is TGTGCCAGCAGCGTAGTGGCAGATACGCAGTATTTT. The chain uses TRBV9 and TRBJ2-3, with unresolved D. The CDR3 loop spans 12 amino acids. From germline, CDR1 is SGDLS and CDR2 YYNGEE. Trimming took off 0 bases at V and 4 bases at J, with 3 bases between the two ends.

This clonotype occurred many times. V usage is TRBV7-2 and J usage is TRBJ1-1, with a possible D match to TRBD1 (6 bases). Trimming left V 5 bases short and J 1 base short, with 14 bases between. CDR1 is SGHTA, CDR2 FQGNSA, per germline. The CDR3 is 15 amino acids. The CDR3 DNA reads as TGTGCCAGCAGCCCGCCGGGGGGGCAGAACACTGAAGCTTTCTTT. Its protein product is CASSPPGGQNTEAFF.

This clonotype was seen at least ten times. The chain carries TRBV7-2 and TRBJ2-2; 7 bases are a match to TRBD1. Germline V gene lookup returns CDR1 SGHTA and CDR2 FQGNSA. V was pared by 5 bases and J by 4 bases, with 7 bases of the junction left unmatched. The CDR3 covers 15 residues. The CDR3 protein is CASSRRQGSTGELFF. CDR3 in DNA: TGTGCCAGCAGCCGGCGACAGGGCAGCACCGGGGAGCTGTTTTTT. Drawing the rest from reference TRBV7-2 and TRBJ2-2, the complete variable domain is GAGVSQSPSNKVTEKGKDVELRCDPISGHTALYWYRQSLGQGLEFLIYFQGNSAPDKSGLPSDRFSAERTGGSVSTLTIQRTQQEDSAVYLCASSRRQGSTGELFFGEGSRLTVL.

This clonotype has ten or more counts. V usage is TRBV12-3 or TRBV12-4 and J usage is TRBJ1-5; no clear D gene. The V end was cut by 8 bases, the J end by 0 bases, with 11 bases between. The CDR3 totals 14 residues. The CDR3 reads CASRRAHSNQPQHF. In nucleotides, the CDR3 is TGTGCCAGCCGACGGGCCCATAGCAATCAGCCCCAGCATTTT.